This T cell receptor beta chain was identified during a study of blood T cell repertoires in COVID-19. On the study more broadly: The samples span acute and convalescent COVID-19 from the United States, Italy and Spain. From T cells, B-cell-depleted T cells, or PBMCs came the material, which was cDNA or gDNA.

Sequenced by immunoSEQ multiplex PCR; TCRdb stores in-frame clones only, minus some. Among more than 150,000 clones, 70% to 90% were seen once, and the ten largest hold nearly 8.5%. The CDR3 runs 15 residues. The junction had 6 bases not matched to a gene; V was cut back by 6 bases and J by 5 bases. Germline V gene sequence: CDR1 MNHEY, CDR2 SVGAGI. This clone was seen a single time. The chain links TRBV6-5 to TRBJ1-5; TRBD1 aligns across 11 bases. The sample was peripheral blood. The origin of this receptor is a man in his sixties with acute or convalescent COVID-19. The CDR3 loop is CASSPGTGGYQPQHF. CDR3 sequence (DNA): TGTGCCAGCAGCCCCGGGACAGGGGGTTATCAGCCCCAGCATTTT.